The clone carrying this T cell receptor beta chain turned up a few times. Antigen specificity is unknown. Assembly of TCR beta libraries relied on iRepertoire HTBI primers together with Arm-PCR of CDR3 regions. One entry per CDR3 protein results from TCRdb running MiXCR on the multiplex PCR reads. The sample carries about 420,000 distinct CDR3 sequences, 20% to 30% recorded once. Time point defined: persistent/refractory GD, antithyroid drugs over 5 years with positive TRAb. Preparation of the TCR library used RNA extracted from PBMCs. A peripheral blood sample, roughly 8.5 milliliters in volume, was drawn into EDTA tubes. The sample comes from a study of regulatory T cells in long-lasting Graves disease. Study conclusions and caveats: A limited number of samples was an acknowledged limitation.

Sequences were derived from peripheral blood mononuclear cells (PBMCs), sampled when the disease was refractory, from a patient treated with antithyroid drugs. The source is a female donor with Graves disease.

CDR3 region: CSARTERRYEQYF. The CDR3 coding sequence is TGCAGTGCTAGGACAGAAAGGAGGTACGAGCAGTACTTC. This sequence joins TRBV20-1 and TRBJ2-7; D could derive from TRBD1 or TRBD2 (5 bases each). V lost 3 bases to trimming and J lost 4 bases, with 13 bases between them. The CDR3 is 13 residues long. CDR1 is DFQATT, CDR2 SNEGSKA, per germline (reference sequence).